A selection of T cell receptor beta chains follows, all from one sample in a study of blood T cell repertoires in COVID-19. Profiled with immunoSEQ multiplex PCR; TCRdb holds only in-frame clones, not every one. The table lists 95,000 to 100,000 clones, roughly 80% of them singletons. Material for sequencing was peripheral blood. All receptors derive from a woman over 75 with acute or convalescent COVID-19. Both conserved end residues are part of each CDR3. The order of the fields is V gene, clone size, D gene, J gene, CDR3 DNA, CDR3 protein. D genes are given only for firm matches. Some rows have no size entry. The others give once, few or many, or a class for an expanded clone.

>TRBV29-1|NA|NA|TRBJ1-2
TGCAGCGTTTCACCGGAGAATTATGGCTACACCTTC
CSVSPENYGYTF
>TRBV6-2/TRBV6-3|NA|NA|TRBJ1-1
TGTGCCAGCAGTAACAGGGTTCGGACTGAAGCTTTCTTT
CASSNRVRTEAFF
>TRBV7-2|NA|TRBD1|TRBJ2-1
TGTGCCAGCAGTTTTGCAGGGGGTAGGCAGTTCTTC
CASSFAGGRQFF
>TRBV28|NA|TRBD1|TRBJ1-4
TGTGCCAGCAGTGGACAGGGGCTCTTCGAAAAACTGTTTTTT
CASSGQGLFEKLFF
>TRBV2|few|NA|TRBJ2-1
TGTGCCAGCAGTGTATCCAGGGCGAACAATGAGCAGTTCTTC
CASSVSRANNEQFF
>TRBV10-3|NA|NA|TRBJ1-4
TGTGCCATCAGTGAGTCGTTAACAACTAATGAAAAACTGTTTTTT
CAISESLTTNEKLFF
>TRBV7-2|NA|TRBD2|TRBJ2-3
TGTGCCAGCAGCGCCTGGACTAGTTCCACAGATACGCAGTATTTT
CASSAWTSSTDTQYF
>TRBV7-2|NA|NA|TRBJ2-2
TGTGCCAGCAGCTCCAACTCACTAGCTCGGGTTACCGGGGAGCTGTTTTTT
CASSSNSLARVTGELFF
>TRBV28|NA|TRBD1|TRBJ2-5
TGTGCCAGCAGTTTAAGGGGACAGCCTCAAGAGACCCAGTACTTC
CASSLRGQPQETQYF
>TRBV2|NA|TRBD2|TRBJ2-7
TGTGCCGGCAGTCGGGAGGGGTACGAGCAGTACTTC
CAGSREGYEQYF
>TRBV27|NA|NA|TRBJ1-6
TGTGCCAGCAGTTTGGTCAGGGTCGGTAATTCACCCCTCCACTTT
CASSLVRVGNSPLHF
>TRBV6-5|NA|TRBD1|TRBJ2-3
TGTGCCAGCAGTTCTCCTCGACAGGGCCCGGCTACGCAGTATTTT
CASSSPRQGPATQYF
>TRBV6-5|NA|NA|TRBJ1-4
TGTGCCAGCAGTACAGCCCCGGGACAAATCGAGAAACTGTTTTTT
CASSTAPGQIEKLFF
>TRBV5-6|NA|TRBD2|TRBJ2-3
TGTGCCAGCAGCTTGGGTCTAGCGGCCGTCACAGATACGCAGTATTTT
CASSLGLAAVTDTQYF
>TRBV29-1|NA|NA|TRBJ1-2
TGCAGCGTTGAAGACACTAACTATGGCTACACCTTC
CSVEDTNYGYTF
>TRBV28|few|TRBD1|TRBJ1-2
TGTGCCAGCAGTTCGGGACAGGGTAGGTTTGGCTACACCTTC
CASSSGQGRFGYTF
>TRBV6-5|NA|NA|TRBJ1-4
TGTGCCAGTTCCCCTCAGGGGACTAATGGAAAACTGTTTTTT
CASSPQGTNGKLFF
>TRBV12-3/TRBV12-4|once|NA|TRBJ1-1
TGTGCCAGCAGCCCCAGAGGCACTGAAGCTTTCTTT
CASSPRGTEAFF
>TRBV28|NA|NA|TRBJ1-6
TGTGCCAGCAGTTTTCTCCTAAATTCACCCCTCCACTTT
CASSFLLNSPLHF
>TRBV27|NA|TRBD1|TRBJ1-6
TGTGCCAGCAGTCCCCACGACAGGGGCTATAATTCACCCCTCCACTTT
CASSPHDRGYNSPLHF
>TRBV19|NA|TRBD1|TRBJ1-1
TGTGCCAGTAGTTCGGGGGACAGGGGAGGGACTGAAGCTTTCTTT
CASSSGDRGGTEAFF
>TRBV7-6|NA|NA|TRBJ2-1
TGTGCCAGCAGCGCACAGGGTCCCTACAATGAGCAGTTCTTC
CASSAQGPYNEQFF
>TRBV18|NA|NA|TRBJ2-2
TGTGCCAGCTCACCCCCCTCCCGTACGAACACCGGGGAGCTGTTTTTT
CASSPPSRTNTGELFF
>TRBV7-6|NA|TRBD2|TRBJ2-3
TGTGCCAGCAGCTTAACGCTAGCGGGTAGTAGCACAGATACGCAGTATTTT
CASSLTLAGSSTDTQYF
>TRBV9|NA|TRBD2|TRBJ2-3
TGTGCCAGCAGCGTAGCCAGCGGACTAGCGGGGACACTTCCCGGTTTCACAGATACGCAGTATTTT
CASSVASGLAGTLPGFTDTQYF
>TRBV4-1|NA|TRBD2|TRBJ2-1
TGCGCCAGCAGCAACCGGGAGGTCAATGAGCAGTTCTTC
CASSNREVNEQFF